The 7 T cell receptor beta chains given below trace back to one sample, sequenced in a study of Tregs in tolerant kidney transplant recipients. Profiled with immunoSEQ multiplex PCR; TCRdb holds only in-frame clones, not every one. The sample totals roughly 53,000 clones. Sequences were derived from CD4+ T cells from blood, sampled before the transplant. All receptors derive from a human donor who received a combined kidney and bone marrow transplant.

As concerns this clone: The CDR3 goes on 3 residues after the read ends, and that part is filled in from the germline J gene. V usage is TRBV7-2 and J usage is TRBJ1-1, with D tentatively TRBD1 (5 bases). V was shortened by 7 bases and J by 6 bases, with 21 bases between the two germline ends. The germline V gene encodes CDR1 SGHTA and CDR2 FQGNSA. The CDR3 contains 15 residues. Partial CDR3 DNA: TGTGCCAGCATCTCCAACCCGGTGGGCAGGGCTGAA. It codes for CASISNPVGRAE. The CDR3 reads in full as CASISNPVGRAEAFF.

Details on this clone: The CDR3 end lies 3 residues beyond the end of the read and is filled in from the germline J gene. The V call is TRBV5-6, the J call TRBJ1-2; 7 nucleotides line up with TRBD1. The CDR3 extends over 14 amino acids. Germline assignment: CDR1 SGHDT and CDR2 YYEEEE. Trimming at V came to 3 bases and at J to 2 bases, leaving 4 bases not matched to a gene. The sequenced part of the CDR3 DNA is TGTGCCAGCAGCTCCGCGGACAGGAACTATGGC. Translation: CASSSADRNYG. The entire CDR3 protein is CASSSADRNYGYTF.

With regard to this clone: The read ends 3 residues shy of where the CDR3 ends; the end is completed using the germline J gene. The V call is TRBV7-2, the J call TRBJ1-3; D not resolved. Germline V gene lookup returns CDR1 SGHTA and CDR2 FQGNSA. The CDR3 totals 14 residues. V was trimmed by 2 bases and J by 2 bases, leaving 7 bases between them. The sequenced part of the CDR3 DNA is TGTGCCAGCAGCTTACTCTCGGCTGGAAACACC. Amino acid sequence: CASSLLSAGNT. The whole CDR3 reads CASSLLSAGNTIYF.

In the case of this clone: The read is 3 residues too short to cover the CDR3 end, so that end is filled in from the germline J gene. The chain is built from TRBV19 and TRBJ2-3; weak D call: TRBD2 (5 bases). CDR1 LNHDA and CDR2 SQIVND come from the germline V gene (reference sequence). Trimming cost V 6 bases and J 3 bases, with 7 bases left between them. This CDR3 contains 12 residues. The covered CDR3 bases are TGTGCCAGTAGCACGGGGACAGATACG. Translation gives CASSTGTDT. The entire CDR3 reads CASSTGTDTQYF.

On this clone itself: The read halts 3 residues ahead of the CDR3 end, with the missing end drawn from the germline J gene. The chain carries TRBV7-9 and TRBJ1-1; D is perhaps TRBD1 (6 bases). The CDR3 consists of 12 residues. The V gene lost 5 bases and the J gene lost 3 bases, with 7 bases spanning the gap. The germline gives CDR1 SEHNR, CDR2 FQNEAQ (reference sequence). CDR3 sequence: CASSRTDTEAFF. CDR3 DNA, as far as it was read: TGTGCCAGCAGCCGGACAGACACTGAA.

CDR3 bases read: TGCGCCAGCAGCGGCGGTCCTTCGAACACTGAA. Residues: CASSGGPSNTE. The CDR3 in its entirety is CASSGGPSNTEAFF. The gene calls are TRBV5-1 and TRBJ1-1; D not certain. The sequence runs out 3 residues before the end of the CDR3; the remainder is reconstructed from the germline J gene. The V gene lost 4 bases and the J gene lost 1 base, with 11 bases spanning the gap. CDR3 length equals 14 residues. The germline V gene encodes CDR1 SGHRS and CDR2 YFSETQ.

This CDR3 reads CASRRGETQYF. The CDR3 DNA, read in part, is TGTGCCAGCAGACGAGGAGAGACC. The chain couples TRBV6-2 or TRBV6-3 to TRBJ2-5; D is unresolved. The sequence runs out 3 residues before the end of the CDR3; the remainder is reconstructed from the germline J gene. The germline V and J ends were trimmed by 6 bases and 4 bases, with 6 bases remaining between them. Germline V gene data show CDR1 as MNHEY and CDR2 as SVGEGT. This CDR3 has 11 residues.